A selection of T cell receptor beta chains follows, all from one sample in a study of blood T cell repertoires in COVID-19. Generated by immunoSEQ multiplex PCR, the TCRdb table keeps only in-frame clones and is missing some. The repertoire holds fewer than 200,000 clones, with roughly 89% as singletons. What was sequenced was peripheral blood. These receptors were collected from a woman aged 18-29 years who had recovered from COVID-19. The conserved cysteine and the conserved F or W are not part of the CDR3 here. Size is stated for part of the rows, as once, few or many counts, or as a class when the clone is expanded.

>NA|TRBV19
ASSLSAGTGNTEAF
>NA|TRBV19
ASSIRGTSTDTQY
>NA|TRBV7-2
ASSLVRGSGGYT
>NA|TRBV6-4
ASSESGGRGAF
>once|TRBV7-6
ASSPDGVLEGETQY
>once|TRBV6-5
ASSGGRGMNTEAF
>NA|TRBV15
ATSRDRGTGELF
>NA|TRBV6-2/TRBV6-3
ASSYQGAATEAF
>once|TRBV6-2/TRBV6-3
ASSYGALEAF
>NA|TRBV29-1
SVDPDSN
>few|TRBV29-1
SGGGSNYGYT
>NA|TRBV7-2
ASSLKSTGELF
>NA|TRBV2
ASSRLAGPYNEQF
>NA|TRBV19
ASSTYPGKEEKLF
>NA|TRBV2
ASSGGLLGNIQY
>NA|TRBV7-3
ASSFGTGDGNHNEQF
>NA|TRBV11-2
ASSPWPYNEQF
>NA|TRBV27
ASSPRVGTTYEQY
>NA|TRBV18
ASSPLGAAGGTGELF
>NA|TRBV19
ASSIGQGALTSAKNIQY
>NA|TRBV11-1
ASSLAGGQPQH
>NA|TRBV30
AWTGEFGTFDNEQF
>NA|TRBV2
ASSESEVYNSPLH
>NA|TRBV19
ASSHRTSGNTGELF
>once|TRBV19
ASSIAGGTGELF
>once|TRBV25-1
ASSEYTSGTGELF
>NA|TRBV5-6
ASRPGEDREKLF
>NA|TRBV19
ASSPRQGGQPQH
>NA|TRBV21-1
ASSKAEPGQGENIQY
>NA|TRBV19
ASSIGADNQPQH
>NA|TRBV10-3
AISTGTRRDYGYT
>NA|TRBV6-6
ASSFTAGGGSDTQY
>NA|TRBV7-9
ASSLSRRAETQY
>NA|TRBV5-1
ASSSGGAVDTQY
>few|TRBV7-8
ASSPVRGASRETQY
>once|TRBV24-1
ATSDLPGNEQY
>many|TRBV6-5
ASRYGQASNQPQH
>NA|TRBV2
ASSEDYSNEQF
>NA|TRBV6-4
ASSDSRVTGELF
>once|TRBV6-5
ASSYRTGHTGELF
>NA|TRBV18
ASSRNTASGSLVIEQF
>NA|TRBV12-3/TRBV12-4
ASSPGLYNEQF
>NA|TRBV7-8
ASSSRIQGTNEKLF
>NA|TRBV9
ASSVYGTSTDTQY
>NA|TRBV6-1
ASSEPAGGNNEQF